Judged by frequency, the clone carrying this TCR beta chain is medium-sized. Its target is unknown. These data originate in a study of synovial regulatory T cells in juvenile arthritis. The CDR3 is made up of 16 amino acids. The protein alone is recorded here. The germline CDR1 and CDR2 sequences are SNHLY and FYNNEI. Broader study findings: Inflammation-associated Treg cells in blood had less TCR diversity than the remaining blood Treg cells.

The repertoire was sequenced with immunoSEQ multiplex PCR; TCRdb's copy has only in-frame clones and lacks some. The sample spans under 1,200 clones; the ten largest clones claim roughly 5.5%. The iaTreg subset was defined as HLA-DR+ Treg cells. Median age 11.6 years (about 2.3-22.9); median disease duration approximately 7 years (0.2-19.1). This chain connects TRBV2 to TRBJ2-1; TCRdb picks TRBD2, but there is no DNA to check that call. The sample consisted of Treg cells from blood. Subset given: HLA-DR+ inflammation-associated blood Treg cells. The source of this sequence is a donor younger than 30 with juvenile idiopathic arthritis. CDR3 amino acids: CASSGQRGGFGNEQFF. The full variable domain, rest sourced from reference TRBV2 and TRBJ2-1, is EPEVTQTPSHQVTQMGQEVILRCVPISNHLYFYWYRQILGQKVEFLVSFYNNEISEKSEIFDDQFSVERPDGSNFTLKIRSTKLEDSAMYFCASSGQRGGFGNEQFFGPGTRLTVL.